The rows below give T cell receptor beta chains drawn from one sample of a study of shared clonotypes between healthy human individuals. Repertoires were generated with immunoSEQ multiplex PCR, while TCRdb's copy carries only in-frame clones and drops some. The table shows under 2,500,000 clones, with approximately 94% occurring only once. The specimen was naive CD4+ T cells sorted from blood. Receptor source: a man aged 18 to 30 in good health. CDR3s include the opening cysteine and the closing phenylalanine or tryptophan. A D gene is named only where the DNA matches it firmly. Clone size is given for some rows only: seen once, a few or many times, or a class if the clone is expanded.

v_call,d_call,clone_size,j_call,cdr3_aa,cdr3_nt
TRBV2,TRBD1,-,TRBJ1-5,CASSQQGFNQPQHF,TGTGCCAGCAGTCAACAGGGGTTTAATCAGCCCCAGCATTTT
TRBV28,TRBD2,-,TRBJ2-7,CASSFSPGAGGAEQYF,TGTGCCAGCAGTTTCAGTCCCGGGGCGGGGGGCGCCGAGCAGTACTTC
TRBV7-2,-,-,TRBJ1-1,CASSFKRASTEAFF,TGTGCCAGCAGTTTCAAACGGGCCAGCACTGAAGCTTTCTTT
TRBV11-2,-,-,TRBJ2-7,CASSSGTGGEQYF,TGTGCCAGCAGCTCGGGGACTGGGGGAGAGCAGTACTTC
TRBV6-1,TRBD2,-,TRBJ2-1,CASSGRTTSGFYNEQFF,TGTGCCAGCAGTGGCCGGACGACTAGCGGTTTTTACAATGAGCAGTTCTTC
TRBV5-1,TRBD1,once,TRBJ2-3,CASSFTLTGDSTDTQYF,TGCGCCAGCAGCTTCACCCTGACAGGGGATAGCACAGATACGCAGTATTTT
TRBV5-5,TRBD2,-,TRBJ2-7,CASTQGTSGRFHTYEQYF,TGTGCCAGCACCCAAGGTACTAGCGGGAGATTCCACACCTACGAGCAGTACTTC
TRBV6-5,TRBD1,once,TRBJ2-7,CASSLGTGVVEQYF,TGTGCCAGCAGTTTGGGGACAGGGGTGGTAGAGCAGTACTTC
TRBV30,TRBD2,once,TRBJ2-3,CAWSVTSSSTDTQYF,TGTGCCTGGAGTGTGACTAGCAGTAGCACAGATACGCAGTATTTT
TRBV2,-,-,TRBJ1-3,CASSDDGSPIYF,TGTGCCAGCAGTGACGATGGATCTCCCATATATTTT
TRBV6-5,-,-,TRBJ1-2,CASRLRESSNYGYTF,TGTGCCAGCAGATTAAGAGAGAGTTCTAACTATGGCTACACCTTC
TRBV7-9,TRBD2,-,TRBJ2-1,CASSFQSSGRNGNEQFF,TGTGCCAGCAGCTTCCAATCTAGCGGGAGAAATGGCAATGAGCAGTTCTTC
TRBV11-2,TRBD2,once,TRBJ2-5,CASSLNRAGGSETQYF,TGTGCCAGCAGCTTAAATCGGGCGGGAGGGTCAGAGACCCAGTACTTC
TRBV6-5,-,-,TRBJ2-2,CASSGQGSSTGGLFF,TGTGCCAGCTCGGGGCAGGGATCCTCCACCGGGGGGCTGTTTTTT
TRBV4-1,-,-,TRBJ2-7,CASSQEKGGATYEQYF,TGCGCCAGCAGCCAAGAGAAGGGGGGGGCTACCTACGAGCAGTACTTC
TRBV6-6,-,-,TRBJ2-4,CASSFQNIQYF,TGTGCCAGCAGTTTCCAAAACATTCAGTACTTC
TRBV27,TRBD1,-,TRBJ1-3,CASSLSMRQGFSGNTIYF,TGTGCCAGCAGTTTATCGATGAGACAGGGGTTCTCTGGAAACACCATATATTTT
TRBV11-2,TRBD2,-,TRBJ2-1,CASSLDMGGGPEQFF,TGTGCCAGCAGCTTAGATATGGGCGGGGGTCCTGAGCAGTTCTTC
TRBV7-2,-,-,TRBJ2-2,CASSFGGWTGELFF,TGTGCCAGCAGCTTCGGGGGTTGGACCGGGGAGCTGTTTTTT
TRBV9,TRBD2,-,TRBJ2-1,CASSHKGNDGGLADYNEQFF,TGTGCCAGCAGCCACAAAGGCAACGATGGGGGACTAGCGGATTACAATGAGCAGTTCTTC
TRBV5-4,TRBD1,-,TRBJ2-2,CASSPGTGNTGELFF,TGTGCCAGCAGCCCGGGGACAGGGAACACCGGGGAGCTGTTTTTT
TRBV2,-,-,TRBJ1-1,CASSEGRGRWEAFF,TGTGCCAGCAGTGAGGGCAGGGGAAGGTGGGAAGCTTTCTTT
TRBV18,-,-,TRBJ1-1,CASSRMEGGTNTEAFF,TGTGCCAGCTCACGCATGGAGGGGGGGACAAACACTGAAGCTTTCTTT
TRBV10-1,-,-,TRBJ2-3,CASSESNTDTQYF,TGCGCCAGCAGTGAGTCGAACACAGATACGCAGTATTTT
TRBV5-6,TRBD1,-,TRBJ1-6,CASSLAGTGPSPLHF,TGTGCCAGCAGCTTGGCCGGGACAGGGCCCTCCCCCCTCCACTTT
TRBV5-1,TRBD1,-,TRBJ1-3,CASSKTGDGNTIYF,TGCGCCAGCAGCAAGACAGGGGATGGTAACACCATATATTTT
TRBV2,TRBD2,-,TRBJ2-3,CASRKTSVFRLAGGSGTDTQYF,TGTGCCAGCAGGAAAACCTCAGTGTTTCGGCTAGCGGGGGGGTCTGGCACAGATACGCAGTATTTT
TRBV10-3,TRBD2,-,TRBJ2-7,CAISEPQGTSGSYEQYF,TGTGCCATCAGTGAGCCCCAGGGGACTAGCGGTTCCTACGAGCAGTACTTC
TRBV6-5,-,-,TRBJ2-4,CASSYSTLAKNIQYF,TGTGCCAGCAGTTACTCGACTTTAGCCAAAAACATTCAGTACTTC
TRBV28,TRBD1,-,TRBJ1-2,CASSLRTGEGSTF,TGTGCCAGCAGTCTCCGGACAGGGGAGGGTTCCACCTTC
TRBV6-5,TRBD1,-,TRBJ1-2,CASTKQGANGYTF,TGTGCCAGCACGAAACAGGGGGCTAATGGCTACACCTTC
TRBV30,-,once,TRBJ2-3,CAREGQGTDTQYF,TGTGCCCGGGAGGGACAGGGCACAGATACGCAGTATTTT
TRBV6-5,-,-,TRBJ2-5,CASSYGGVEETQYF,TGTGCCAGCAGTTACGGGGGAGTAGAAGAGACCCAGTACTTC
TRBV6-1,-,-,TRBJ2-5,CASSVGKKETQYF,TGTGCCAGCAGCGTGGGGAAGAAAGAGACCCAGTACTTC
TRBV5-1,TRBD2,-,TRBJ2-4,CASSLVGEGAKNIQYF,TGCGCCAGCAGCTTGGTCGGGGAGGGGGCCAAAAACATTCAGTACTTC
TRBV29-1,TRBD1,-,TRBJ2-1,CSVIGQGRYNEQFF,TGCAGCGTTATTGGACAGGGAAGGTACAATGAGCAGTTCTTC
TRBV10-3,TRBD2,-,TRBJ2-1,CAISGRTSGSYEQFF,TGTGCCATCAGTGGAAGGACTAGCGGGAGCTATGAGCAGTTCTTC
TRBV6-5,TRBD1,-,TRBJ2-3,CASSYSRGQTDTQYF,TGTGCCAGCAGTTACTCGAGGGGGCAAACAGATACGCAGTATTTT
TRBV7-2,-,-,TRBJ1-1,CASSQGREAHTEAFF,TGTGCCAGCAGCCAAGGGCGGGAGGCTCACACTGAAGCTTTCTTT
TRBV11-2,TRBD1,-,TRBJ1-6,CASGALKGATIRTPLHF,TGTGCCAGCGGGGCTTTAAAGGGGGCAACGATTAGGACACCCCTCCACTTT
TRBV5-1,TRBD2,-,TRBJ2-4,CASSFDGTSGTKNIQYF,TGCGCCAGCAGCTTCGATGGGACGAGCGGGACCAAAAACATTCAGTACTTC
TRBV15,TRBD2,-,TRBJ2-7,CATSSDSGSSYEQYF,TGTGCCACCAGCAGCGATAGCGGGAGCTCCTACGAGCAGTACTTC
TRBV5-4,TRBD1,-,TRBJ1-2,CASSIGQGPNYGYTF,TGTGCCAGCAGCATCGGACAGGGACCCAACTATGGCTACACCTTC
TRBV27,-,-,TRBJ2-2,CASISADGELFF,TGTGCCAGCATTTCGGCGGACGGGGAGCTGTTTTTT
TRBV25-1,-,-,TRBJ2-1,CASYHETTYNEQFF,TGTGCCAGTTACCACGAAACTACCTACAATGAGCAGTTCTTC
TRBV19,-,-,TRBJ2-2,CASRGVGTGELFF,TGTGCCAGTAGAGGTGTCGGCACCGGGGAGCTGTTTTTT
TRBV7-9,-,-,TRBJ2-5,CASSLDYQETQYF,TGTGCCAGCAGCTTGGACTACCAAGAGACCCAGTACTTC
TRBV6-1,TRBD2,-,TRBJ2-7,CASFLTSGVNEQYF,TGTGCCAGCTTTCTGACTAGCGGGGTTAACGAGCAGTACTTC
TRBV6-5,-,-,TRBJ1-3,CASSYTQGLSGNTIYF,TGTGCCAGCAGTTACACCCAGGGGCTGAGTGGAAACACCATATATTTT
TRBV5-6,-,-,TRBJ1-2,CASSLGRTNYGYTF,TGTGCCAGCAGCTTGGGACGGACAAACTATGGCTACACCTTC